This passage covers 8 T cell receptor beta chains from one sample sequenced in a study of post-analysis software for immune sequencing data. Unique molecular identifiers tagged the TCR beta cDNA libraries. TCRdb itself ran the PCR reads through MiXCR, one entry per CDR3 protein. Among roughly 730,000 distinct CDR3 sequences listed, approximately 30% were seen once. The study, taken as a whole, reports: About five TRBV segments, including TRBV5-6, TRBV5-1 and TRBV20-1, were more frequent in patients than controls.

Their specific antigens are unknown. Material for sequencing was blood. The receptors here all came from a girl aged 10 to 17 with multiple sclerosis.

The V call is TRBV12-3 or TRBV12-4, the J call TRBJ1-5; 10 bases line up with TRBD1. The V segment lost 4 bases and the J segment 6 bases; nucleotides outside the gene matches: 6. The CDR3 consists of 15 residues. CDR3 loop: CASSSRQGARQPQHF. In DNA form, the CDR3 reads TGTGCCAGCAGTTCCCGACAGGGGGCCCGTCAGCCCCAGCATTTT.

The chain is built from TRBV4-2 and TRBJ2-2; D is tentatively TRBD1 or TRBD2 (6 bases each). Germline lookup yields CDR1 LGHNA and CDR2 YNFKEQ. The CDR3 is 17 residues long. Between the trimmed V and J ends, which lost 4 bases and 0 bases, there was a span of 15 bases. The CDR3 reads CASSPDIGGTNTGELFF. The DNA of the CDR3 is TGTGCCAGCAGCCCTGATATCGGGGGCACGAACACCGGGGAGCTGTTTTTT.

Comment on this clonotype: The germline gene is not matched at one end of the junction; a read error may be the cause. The chain has TRBV7-7 and TRBJ2-1, with TRBD2 matching 13 bases. The CDR3 has 15 residues. Germline values: CDR1 SSHAT, CDR2 FNYEAQ (reference sequence). CDR3 residues: CASSLGTSGSYEQLF. The DNA of the CDR3 is TGTGCCAGCAGCTTAGGGACTAGCGGGAGCTATGAGCAGTTATTC.

This clonotype was found a few times. The chain employs TRBV20-1 and TRBJ2-3; D is tentatively TRBD1 or TRBD2 (5 bases each). Trimming cost V 1 base and J 4 bases, with 9 bases left between them. The CDR3 has 13 amino acids. Germline CDR1 reads DFQATT; CDR2 reads SNEGSKA (reference sequence). The CDR3 loop reads CSARVLGADTQYF. DNA of the CDR3: TGCAGTGCTAGAGTACTGGGGGCAGATACGCAGTATTTT.

The chain joins TRBV6-1 to TRBJ1-2, with 11 bases that match TRBD1. This CDR3 has 16 amino acids. V trimming: 9 bases; J trimming: 1 base; junction bases outside the gene matches: 10. Looked up from germline, CDR1 is MNHNS and CDR2 is SASEGT. The CDR3, as DNA: TGTGCCAGAAAAAAGGACAGGGGGCGGGTTAACTATGGCTACACCTTC. Amino acids: CARKKDRGRVNYGYTF.

This clonotype was detected only once. This chain links TRBV5-1 with TRBJ2-6, with 7 bases aligning to TRBD1. This CDR3 comprises 18 residues. Germline lookup yields CDR1 SGHRS and CDR2 YFSETQ. Losses at the gene ends were 2 bases for V and 0 bases for J; bases not matched to a gene: 8. CDR3 in DNA: TGCGCCAGCAGCTTCAGGACAGGACCTTCCTCTGGGGCCAACGTCCTGACTTTC. Protein: CASSFRTGPSSGANVLTF. Drawing the rest from reference TRBV5-1 and TRBJ2-6, the complete variable domain is KAGVTQTPRYLIKTRGQQVTLSCSPISGHRSVSWYQQTPGQGLQFLFEYFSETQRNKGNFPGRFSGRQFSNSRSEMNVSTLELGDSALYLCASSFRTGPSSGANVLTFGAGSRLTVL.

The chain uses TRBV3-1 and TRBJ2-7; D call uncertain. Germline values: CDR1 LGHDT, CDR2 YNNKEL (reference sequence). V lost 4 bases and J lost 5, with 12 bases in between. CDR3 size: 13 residues. The CDR3 loop is CASSRSGTHEQYF. As DNA, the CDR3 is TGTGCCAGCAGCCGGTCAGGTACCCACGAGCAGTACTTC.

J is TRBJ2-7 and V is TRBV28; 10 bases are a match to TRBD2. V dropped 3 bases and J dropped 7; count of bases not matched to a gene: 21. The CDR3 covers 19 residues. Germline CDR1 is MDHEN and CDR2 is SYDVKM. The CDR3 DNA is TGTGCCAGCAGTTTCGGGCTAGCGGGAGTTAAGATGGCGTACAATGAGCAGTACTTC. It is translated as CASSFGLAGVKMAYNEQYF.